This T cell receptor beta chain was observed in a study of response to subunit inactivated influenza vaccine. Details on this clonotype: Antigen unknown.

TCRdb used MiXCR to reprocess the RT-PCR reads, holding one entry per CDR3 protein. Among 430,000 or so distinct CDR3 sequences listed, 10% to 11% were seen once. CDR1 and CDR2 (germline): SEHNR, FQNEAQ (reference sequence). This CDR3 region has 16 residues. Trimming removed 1 base from V and 10 bases from J; junction bases left unmatched: 12. General study findings and limits: After each seasonal influenza vaccination, few new T cells are recruited, the authors suggested.

The specimen comprised PBMCs from blood, sampled about 6 weeks after vaccination. The V and J genes are TRBV7-9 and TRBJ2-1, with TRBD2 matching 8 bases. The sequence derives from a man between 45 and 60 years old who received an inactivated influenza vaccine. In DNA, the CDR3 is TGTGCCAGCAGCTTAGGGGGGACTAGGACAGTCCTGGAGCAGTTCTTC. This gives the protein CASSLGGTRTVLEQFF.